Shown below are 17 T cell receptor beta chains from a single sample sequenced in a study of blood T cell repertoires in COVID-19. Data came from immunoSEQ multiplex PCR; TCRdb stores just in-frame clones and leaves some out. The table has approximately 500,000 clones, 70% to 90% seen once. Sample: peripheral blood. All receptors derive from a woman between 45 and 65 years old with COVID-19, enrolled during active disease.

The gene calls are TRBV7-8 and TRBJ2-7; 8 bases are a match to TRBD1. CDR1 is SGHVS and CDR2 is FQNEAQ in the germline V gene. This CDR3 has 14 residues. The junction had 5 bases not matched to a gene; V was cut back by 5 bases and J by 2 bases. In DNA form, the CDR3 reads TGTGCCAGCAGCCTCCGACAGGGGCCCTACGAGCAGTACTTC. Protein: CASSLRQGPYEQYF.

V is TRBV28 and J is TRBJ2-7, with D possibly TRBD1 on 5 matching bases. V was trimmed by 4 bases and J by 3 bases, leaving 16 bases between them. The germline V gene has CDR1 MDHEN and CDR2 SYDVKM. This CDR3 region has 15 residues. The CDR3 nucleotides read TGTGCCAGCAGTTCCCGGACACTGGGTGTCTACGAGCAGTACTTC. Translated: CASSSRTLGVYEQYF.

This chain joins TRBV9 and TRBJ1-3, with 7 bases matching TRBD1. The CDR3 sequence is 14 residues long. V shed 2 bases and J 2 bases; nucleotides not matched to a gene: 1. Germline V gene sequence: CDR1 SGDLS, CDR2 YYNGEE. The CDR3 DNA sequence: TGTGCCAGCAGCGTGACAGGGACTGGAAACACCATATATTTT. Translation: CASSVTGTGNTIYF.

The chain recombines TRBV5-1 with TRBJ1-1; no reliable D call. The V end was cut by 4 bases, the J end by 0 bases, with 19 bases between. The CDR3 extends over 17 amino acids. Germline-derived CDR1 and CDR2 are SGHRS and YFSETQ. The CDR3 loop reads CASSVSFAGPMNTEAFF. In nucleotides, the CDR3 is TGCGCCAGCAGCGTGTCATTTGCAGGCCCCATGAACACTGAAGCTTTCTTT.

V and J are TRBV25-1 and TRBJ2-7; D is possibly TRBD2 (6 bases). The germline V gene has CDR1 MGHDK and CDR2 SYGVNS. V was shortened by 6 bases and J by 4 bases, with 25 bases between the two germline ends. The CDR3 runs to 17 residues. The CDR3, as DNA: TGTGCCAGCAGCCGACCCGTGGGAACGCGGGGCCTTTACGAGCAGTACTTC. It specifies CASSRPVGTRGLYEQYF.

The CDR3 loop reads CASSQDSREGEQYF. Written as DNA, the CDR3 is TGTGCCAGCAGCCAAGATTCCAGGGAGGGCGAGCAGTACTTC. V and J are TRBV3-1 (or the pseudogene TRBV3-2) and TRBJ2-7; 7 positions agree with TRBD2. The CDR3 spans 14 residues. In germline, CDR1 is LGHDT, CDR2 YNNKEL (reference sequence). After removal of 0 bases from V and 6 bases from J, the junction contained 5 bases not matched to a gene.

This sequence joins TRBV27 and TRBJ2-1; D is possibly TRBD1 (6 bases). CDR3 length: 15 residues. CDR1 MNHEY and CDR2 SMNVEV come from the germline V gene (reference sequence). Trimming cost V 8 bases and J 2 bases, with 16 bases left between them. This CDR3 reads CASVKSRDTYNEQFF. CDR3 bases: TGTGCCAGCGTTAAGAGCCGGGACACCTACAATGAGCAGTTCTTC.

The V gene is TRBV3-1 (or the pseudogene TRBV3-2), the J gene TRBJ2-7; maybe TRBD1 (5 bases). This CDR3 contains 13 residues. CDR1 and CDR2 from the germline V gene are LGHDT and YNNKEL (reference sequence). The ends were cut back, 0 bases at V and 7 bases at J, with 10 bases in the middle. The CDR3 DNA reads as TGTGCCAGCAGCCAAGATATCAGGGCAGAGCAGTACTTC. As protein: CASSQDIRAEQYF.

The V and J genes are TRBV19 and TRBJ2-7, with 8 bases aligning to TRBD2. Germline lookup yields CDR1 LNHDA and CDR2 SQIVND (reference sequence). V was pared by 6 bases and J by 2 bases, with 6 bases of the junction left unmatched. CDR3 size: 14 residues. CDR3 region: CASRPFGGAYEQYF. In nucleotides, the CDR3 is TGTGCCAGTAGGCCCTTCGGGGGGGCCTACGAGCAGTACTTC.

This chain connects TRBV12-3 or TRBV12-4 to TRBJ2-1, with D uncertain. The CDR3 extends over 13 amino acids. Trimming pared 3 bases from V and 0 bases from J, leaving 3 bases between. The CDR3 nucleotides read TGTGCCAGCAGTTTCGGCTCCTACAATGAGCAGTTCTTC. Its protein is CASSFGSYNEQFF.

The genes are TRBV11-2 and TRBJ1-4; no clear D. Looked up from germline, CDR1 is SGHAT and CDR2 is FQNNGV. Trimming left V 8 bases short and J 0 bases short, with 19 bases between. CDR3 length: 17 amino acids. CDR3 sequence reads: CASARDTAWPTNEKLFF. CDR3 sequence (DNA): TGTGCCAGCGCCAGAGACACCGCCTGGCCAACTAATGAAAAACTGTTTTTT.

This clone was seen just once. The V gene is TRBV12-3 or TRBV12-4, the J gene TRBJ2-7, with D possibly TRBD2 on 5 matching bases. This CDR3 comprises 13 residues. V was clipped by 5 bases and J by 2 bases, with 10 bases between them. The CDR3 protein is CASSPKEAYEQYF. The CDR3 DNA follows: TGTGCCAGCAGTCCCAAGGAGGCCTACGAGCAGTACTTC.

J is TRBJ1-2 and V is TRBV11-2, with D maybe TRBD1 (6 bases). Germline-derived CDR1 and CDR2 are SGHAT and FQNNGV. The CDR3 extends over 11 amino acids. V gave up 5 bases and J gave up 12 bases, with 13 bases separating them. The DNA for the CDR3 is TGTGCCAGCAGCGTCCGACAGGAAAACACCTTC. Residues: CASSVRQENTF. The full variable domain, rest sourced from reference TRBV11-2 and TRBJ1-2, is EAGVAQSPRYKIIEKRQSVAFWCNPISGHATLYWYQQILGQGPKLLIQFQNNGVVDDSQLPKDRFSAERLKGVDSTLKIQPAKLEDSAVYLCASSVRQENTFGSGTRLTVV.

The chain uses TRBV18 and TRBJ1-1; 7 bases map to TRBD1. Unmatched junction bases numbered 6, after V lost 3 bases and J lost 5 bases. In germline, CDR1 is KGHSH, CDR2 LQKENI. This CDR3 is 14 amino acids long. The CDR3 loop reads CASSPSGRGTEAFF. CDR3 DNA: TGTGCCAGCTCACCTTCGGGCAGGGGGACTGAAGCTTTCTTT.

V gene TRBV5-1 combines with J gene TRBJ1-1; D is unclear. Trimming cost V 3 bases and J 5 bases, with 8 bases left between them. This CDR3 comprises 12 residues. Germline V gives CDR1 SGHRS, CDR2 YFSETQ. The CDR3 spells CASSYEGTEAFF. CDR3 coding DNA: TGCGCCAGCAGCTATGAGGGAACTGAAGCTTTCTTT.

The chain uses TRBV2 and TRBJ1-3; 7 bases map to TRBD1. V gave up 8 bases and J gave up 2 bases; unmatched junction bases: 6. The CDR3 has 14 residues. The germline V gene encodes CDR1 SNHLY and CDR2 FYNNEI. In DNA, the CDR3 is TGTGCCAGCGACAAGCAGGGGGCTGGAAACACCATATATTTT. It translates to CASDKQGAGNTIYF.

The J gene is TRBJ2-5, the V gene TRBV11-2; D gene unclear. Germline V CDR1 and CDR2: SGHAT, FQNNGV. The CDR3 contains 13 residues. Trimming removed 3 bases at V and 1 base at J, with 6 bases between. DNA for the CDR3: TGTGCCAGCAGCTTTGGAGTCCAAGAGACCCAGTACTTC. Its translation: CASSFGVQETQYF.